The text below deals with one T cell receptor (beta chain). Its cognate antigen is unknown. Clones were read by immunoSEQ multiplex PCR, and TCRdb kept only the in-frame ones, dropping some. The data contain about 99,000 clones, approximately 93% of them seen just once; the ten biggest clones take up 0.15% to 0.2%. The sample originates from a study of OX40 agonist ivuxolimab in advanced cancers. The wider study: Aged about 20 to 85 with a mean of approximately 60 years, they were roughly 83% male. Study findings and constraints: Partial responders dosed at 0.1-3.0 mg/kg displayed clonal expansion ranking among the lowest. Clonal expansion was seen in CD4+ and CD8+ blood T cells by week 6 at 0.1 to 3.0 mg/kg.

Germline V gives CDR1 LGHNA, CDR2 YSLEER. Trimming took 8 bases from V and 0 from J, leaving 14 bases between them. The CDR3 consists of 15 residues. Blood got drawn at baseline, again on cycle 4 day 1, and then on cycle 7 day 1. Sample: CD4+ or CD8+ T cells sorted from blood, taken in a trial of the OX40 agonist ivuxolimab. The chain combines TRBV4-3 with TRBJ1-5, with unresolved D. The sequence derives from an adult with an advanced solid tumor such as melanoma, head and neck, liver or kidney cancer. This chain's CDR3 is CASSAGVNSNQPQHF. CDR3 in DNA: TGCGCCAGCTCCGCGGGCGTTAATAGCAATCAGCCCCAGCATTTT.